This TCR beta chain was recovered during a study of T cells in Graves' hyperthyroidism and ophthalmopathy (dated by TCRdb to between 2018 and 2020). Notes on the research overall: Peripheral blood samples were taken at initial diagnosis, before any treatment was given. TCR V-J signatures able to tell the groups apart were searched for in a discovery cohort of more than 90 patients, of whom more than 40 had Graves' ophthalmopathy and 57 had stable Graves' hyperthyroidism. An independent validation cohort of under 20 hyperthyroidism patients and about 15 patients who later progressed to ophthalmopathy tested prospective prediction of ophthalmopathy. For training and testing, the 100 or so patients in the discovery cohort were randomly divided in a 7:3 ratio. Thyroid tissue and blood T-cell repertoires from roughly six Graves' hyperthyroidism patients were also compared in the study. Following sampling, methimazole starting at 30 mg daily was given to hyperthyroidism patients, and high-dose intravenous methylprednisolone was given to ophthalmopathy patients. The paper reports TCR Vbeta CDR3 sequencing of some 140 peripheral blood samples: approximately 41 ophthalmopathy, roughly 80 hyperthyroidism and 17 progressor patients. The paper as a whole reports these results and caveats: During validation, the model predicted progression to ophthalmopathy a median of approximately 6.5 months ahead of onset, with just under 71% sensitivity and 72% to 80% specificity. A model built on a 13 V-J signature distinguished ophthalmopathy from stable hyperthyroidism, reaching around 87% sensitivity and around 81% specificity in cross-validation and 80%/75% in testing. No statistical method was used to set the sample size in advance, and investigators knew the group allocation. Most expanded thyroid clonotypes (frequency above 0.001) were also found in blood, which suggests that blood repertoires may mirror thyroid immune responses.

Ophthalmopathy patients had moderately to severely active disease, Clinical Activity Score of at least 3, NOSPECS grade of at least 4, and duration under 3 months. Exclusion was applied to patients with uncontrolled infections, other autoimmune diseases, pregnancy or lactation. Diagnoses were based on clinical symptoms, serum thyroxine and TRAb, thyroid ultrasound and orbital computed tomography. PBMCs were isolated from more than 9 ml of fresh peripheral blood by Ficoll-Paque density gradient centrifugation. Trizol reagent was used to extract total RNA, and RNA quality was then checked on an Agilent 2100 Bioanalyzer. The junction carries 12 bases between V and J, which are trimmed by 5 bases and 6 bases respectively. The CDR3 goes from the cysteine to the phenylalanine over 13 residues. The CDR3 DNA has 39 bases and is translated from base 1. The TCR beta CDR3 regions were amplified from RNA transcripts. A first-round RT-PCR of the TCR CDR3 used the HTBI primer set with the Qiagen OneStep RT-PCR kit. Libraries were constructed in a second round of multiplex PCR, after which size selection and purification were carried out. Libraries were sequenced paired-end with 100 bp reads on an Illumina HiSeq2000. As for how the authors treated the data: SOAPnuke was used to process the raw data, throwing out any read that contained adapters or uncalled bases, had a mean Phred below 15, or lacked an exact constant-primer or identifier match. COPE v1.2.5 was used to merge the high-quality paired reads, and each unique nucleotide sequence was defined as a clonotype. Clonotypes were aligned to IMGT TRBV, TRBD and TRBJ reference segments using MiTCR v1.1. The analysis was restricted to V-J combinations with a frequency above 0.0001, which together covered around 99% of the repertoires. A TCS score was defined as the ratio of F50 (clonal expansion) to E x V (chaos), with BLOSUM62-based TCRdist applied between CDR3 peptides within each V-J. Welch's t-statistics and random forest reduced around 550 V-J features to roughly 13, which were used in a naive Bayes classifier (R e1071). TCRdb reran the public reads through fastp at Q25 and MiXCR, keeping productive beta chains. Rows merge per CDR3 protein into single entries with the most common DNA and genes. TCRdb, not the original authors, processed these V and J calls. The sample profile shows around 600,000 distinct CDR3 sequences; 14% of them were found once. The ten largest clones add up to 7% to 9% of the sample.

Comment on this clonotype: The antigen it binds to is not known. One base away lies a much larger clone, so this may be a sequencing read error.

The sequenced material came from blood. This clonotype was sampled from a woman younger than 30 with Graves' ophthalmopathy. This chain is built from TRBV12-3 or TRBV12-4 and TRBJ2-3, with a tentative D gene TRBD1 over 5 matching bases. At the DNA level, the sequence is TGTGCCAGCAGTGACCCGAACAGGGATACGCAGTATTTT. Translated, this gives CASSDPNRDTQYF.